This section outlines one TCR beta chain sequence together with its context. This entry belongs to a study of blood T cell repertoires in COVID-19. Study-level background: The United States, Italy and Spain provided the acute and convalescent COVID-19 samples. The cDNA or gDNA used as material had been derived from T cells, B-cell-depleted T cells, or PBMCs.

This table comes from immunoSEQ multiplex PCR, and its TCRdb copy is limited to in-frame clones, with some not included. The sample consists of over 85,000 clones, 87% of them appearing once. The specimen was peripheral blood. The TCR comes from a human donor in a cohort sampled during active COVID-19.

CDR3 loop: CASSYYTGTGGYGYTF. The CDR3 DNA is TGTGCCAGCAGTTACTACACGGGGACAGGGGGATATGGCTACACCTTC. V usage is TRBV6-5 and J usage is TRBJ1-2; 11 bases are a match to TRBD1. This CDR3 has 16 amino acids. Trimming at V came to 1 base and at J to 5 bases, leaving 6 bases not matched to a gene. CDR1 MNHEY and CDR2 SVGAGI come from the germline V gene.